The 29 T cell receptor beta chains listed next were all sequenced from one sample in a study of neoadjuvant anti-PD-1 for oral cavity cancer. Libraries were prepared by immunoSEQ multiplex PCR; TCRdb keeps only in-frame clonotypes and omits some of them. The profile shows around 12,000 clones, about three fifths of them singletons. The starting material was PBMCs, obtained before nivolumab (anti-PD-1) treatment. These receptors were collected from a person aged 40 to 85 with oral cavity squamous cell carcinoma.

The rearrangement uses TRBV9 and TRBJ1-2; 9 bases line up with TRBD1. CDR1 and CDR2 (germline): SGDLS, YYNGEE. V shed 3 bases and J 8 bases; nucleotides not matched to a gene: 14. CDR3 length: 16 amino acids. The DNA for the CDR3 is TGTGCCAGCAGCGAAGAACAGGGGGCGTTCTTACGAGGCTACACCTTC. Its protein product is CASSEEQGAFLRGYTF.

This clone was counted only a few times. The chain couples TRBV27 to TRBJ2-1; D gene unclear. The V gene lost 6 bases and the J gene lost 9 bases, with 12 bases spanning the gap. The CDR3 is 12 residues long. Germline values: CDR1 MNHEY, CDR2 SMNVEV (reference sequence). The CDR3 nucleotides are TGTGCCAGCAGCCGCGCTGGCGTTGAGCAGTTCTTC. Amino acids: CASSRAGVEQFF.

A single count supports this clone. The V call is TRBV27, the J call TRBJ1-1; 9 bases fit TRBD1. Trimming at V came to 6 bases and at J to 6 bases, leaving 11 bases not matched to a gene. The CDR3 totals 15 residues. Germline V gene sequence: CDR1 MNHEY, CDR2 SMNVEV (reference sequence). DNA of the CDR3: TGTGCCAGCAGAGGGACAGGGCTACGAACGGCTGAAGCTTTCTTT. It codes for CASRGTGLRTAEAFF.

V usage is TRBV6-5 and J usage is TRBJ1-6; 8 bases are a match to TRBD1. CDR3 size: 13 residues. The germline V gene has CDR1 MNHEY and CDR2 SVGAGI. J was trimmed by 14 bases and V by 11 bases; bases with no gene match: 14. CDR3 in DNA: TGTGCCGCCGGACAGGGCGGCTTGAGGTCCCTCCACTTT. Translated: CAAGQGGLRSLHF.

In nucleotides, the CDR3 is TGCGCCAGCCGTCTAGGACAGACTAATGAAAAACTGTTTTTT. Amino acids: CASRLGQTNEKLFF. This chain uses TRBV5-1 with TRBJ1-4, with TRBD1 as a possible D gene (6 bases). V lost 7 bases and J 2 bases, leaving 12 bases between the germline ends. From germline, CDR1 is SGHRS and CDR2 YFSETQ. CDR3 length: 14 amino acids.

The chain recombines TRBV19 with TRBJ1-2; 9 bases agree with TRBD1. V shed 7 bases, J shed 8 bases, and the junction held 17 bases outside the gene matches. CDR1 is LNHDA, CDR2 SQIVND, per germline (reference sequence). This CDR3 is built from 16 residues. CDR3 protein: CASMAGTGMSLGGYTF. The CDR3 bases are TGTGCCAGTATGGCAGGGACAGGGATGAGTTTGGGCGGCTACACCTTC.

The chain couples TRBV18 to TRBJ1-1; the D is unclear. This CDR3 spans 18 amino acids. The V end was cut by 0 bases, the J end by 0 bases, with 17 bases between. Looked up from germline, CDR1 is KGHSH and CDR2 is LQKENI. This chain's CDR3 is CASSPPGRKVLLNTEAFF. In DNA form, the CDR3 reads TGTGCCAGCTCACCACCGGGAAGGAAGGTATTGTTGAACACTGAAGCTTTCTTT.

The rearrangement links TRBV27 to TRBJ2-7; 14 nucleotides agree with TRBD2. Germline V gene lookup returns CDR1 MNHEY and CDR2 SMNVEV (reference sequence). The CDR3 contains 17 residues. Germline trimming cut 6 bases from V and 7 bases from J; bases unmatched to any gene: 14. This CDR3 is CASSQRGGLAGVGEQYF. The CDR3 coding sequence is TGTGCCAGCAGCCAAAGGGGGGGACTAGCGGGAGTTGGTGAGCAGTACTTC.

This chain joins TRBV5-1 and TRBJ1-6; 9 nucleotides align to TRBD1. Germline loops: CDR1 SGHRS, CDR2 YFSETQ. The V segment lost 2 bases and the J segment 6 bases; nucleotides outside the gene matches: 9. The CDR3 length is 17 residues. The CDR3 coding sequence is TGCGCCAGCAGCTTCTTAGGGACAGGGATCGGTAATTCACCCCTCCACTTT. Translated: CASSFLGTGIGNSPLHF.

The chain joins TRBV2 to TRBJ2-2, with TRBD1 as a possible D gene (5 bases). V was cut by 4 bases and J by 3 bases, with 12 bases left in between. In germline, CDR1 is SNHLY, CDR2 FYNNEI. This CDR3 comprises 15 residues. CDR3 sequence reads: CASSGRRGDTGELFF. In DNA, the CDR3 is TGTGCCAGCAGTGGGAGAAGGGGCGACACCGGGGAGCTGTTTTTT.

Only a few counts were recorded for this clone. Here the CDR3 reads CASSLVAAKETQYF. The CDR3 DNA is TGTGCCAGCAGTTTAGTGGCGGCGAAAGAGACCCAGTACTTC. The genes are TRBV27 and TRBJ2-5; D uncertain. CDR3 length: 14 amino acids. Between the trimmed V and J ends, which lost 2 bases and 3 bases, there was a span of 10 bases. Germline V gene data show CDR1 as MNHEY and CDR2 as SMNVEV (reference sequence).

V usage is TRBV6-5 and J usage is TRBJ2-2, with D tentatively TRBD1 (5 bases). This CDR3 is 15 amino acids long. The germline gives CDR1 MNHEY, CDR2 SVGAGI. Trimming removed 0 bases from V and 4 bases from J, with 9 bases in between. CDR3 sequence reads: CASSYSRVSTGELFF. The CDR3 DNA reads TGTGCCAGCAGTTACTCCAGGGTTAGCACCGGGGAGCTGTTTTTT.

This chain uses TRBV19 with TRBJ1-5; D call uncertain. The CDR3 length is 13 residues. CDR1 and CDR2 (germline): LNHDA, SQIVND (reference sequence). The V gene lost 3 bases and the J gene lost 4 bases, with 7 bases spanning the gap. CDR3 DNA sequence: TGTGCCAGTAGTATCGGCTTTAATCAGCCCCAGCATTTT. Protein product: CASSIGFNQPQHF. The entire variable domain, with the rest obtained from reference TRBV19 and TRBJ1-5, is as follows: DGGITQSPKYLFRKEGQNVTLSCEQNLNHDAMYWYRQDPGQGLRLIYYSQIVNDFQKGDIAEGYSVSREKKESFPLTVTSAQKNPTAFYLCASSIGFNQPQHFGDGTRLSIL.

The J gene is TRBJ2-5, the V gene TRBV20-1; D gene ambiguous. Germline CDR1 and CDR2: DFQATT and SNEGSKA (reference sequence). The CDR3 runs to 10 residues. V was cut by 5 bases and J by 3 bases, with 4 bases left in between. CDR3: CSAPKETQYF. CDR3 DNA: TGCAGTGCTCCCAAAGAGACCCAGTACTTC.

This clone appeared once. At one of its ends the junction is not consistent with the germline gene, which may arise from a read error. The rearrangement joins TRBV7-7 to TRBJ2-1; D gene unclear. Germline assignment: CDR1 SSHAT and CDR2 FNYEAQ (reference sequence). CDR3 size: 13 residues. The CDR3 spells CASSLGSAAEQFF. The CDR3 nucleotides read TGTGCTAGCAGCTTGGGGTCGGCCGCTGAGCAGTTCTTC.

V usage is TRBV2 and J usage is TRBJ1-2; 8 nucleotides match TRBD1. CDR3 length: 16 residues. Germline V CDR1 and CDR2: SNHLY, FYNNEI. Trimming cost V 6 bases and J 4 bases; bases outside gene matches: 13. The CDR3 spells CASRNEGQGLSYGYTF. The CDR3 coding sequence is TGTGCCAGCAGAAACGAAGGACAGGGATTGAGCTATGGCTACACCTTC.

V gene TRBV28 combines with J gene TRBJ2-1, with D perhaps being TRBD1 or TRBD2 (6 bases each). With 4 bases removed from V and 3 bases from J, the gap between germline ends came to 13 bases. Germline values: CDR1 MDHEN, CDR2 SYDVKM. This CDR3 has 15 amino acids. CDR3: CASSSRGLNYNEQFF. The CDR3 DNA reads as TGTGCCAGCAGTTCCAGGGGACTCAACTACAATGAGCAGTTCTTC.

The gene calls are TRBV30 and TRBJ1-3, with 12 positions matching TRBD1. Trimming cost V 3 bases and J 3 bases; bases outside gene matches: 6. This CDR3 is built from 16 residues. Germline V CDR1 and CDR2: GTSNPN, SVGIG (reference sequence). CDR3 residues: CAWSPGQGARGNTIYF. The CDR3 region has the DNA TGTGCCTGGAGCCCGGGACAGGGGGCGCGTGGAAACACCATATATTTT.

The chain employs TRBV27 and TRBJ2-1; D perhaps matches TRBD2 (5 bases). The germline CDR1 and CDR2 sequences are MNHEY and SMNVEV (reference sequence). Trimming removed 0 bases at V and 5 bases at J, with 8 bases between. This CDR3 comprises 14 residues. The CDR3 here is CASSLSTGNNEQFF. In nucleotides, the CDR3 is TGTGCCAGCAGTTTATCGACGGGGAACAATGAGCAGTTCTTC.

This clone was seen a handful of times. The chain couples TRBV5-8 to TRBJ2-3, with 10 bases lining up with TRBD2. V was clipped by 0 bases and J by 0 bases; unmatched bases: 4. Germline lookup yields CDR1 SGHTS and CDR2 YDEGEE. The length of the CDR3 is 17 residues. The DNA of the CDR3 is TGTGCCAGCAGCTTGGCCGCGACTAGCGGGAGCACAGATACGCAGTATTTT. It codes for CASSLAATSGSTDTQYF. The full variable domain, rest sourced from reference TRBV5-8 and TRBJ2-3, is EAGVTQSPTHLIKTRGQQATLRCSPISGHTSVYWYQQALGLGLQFLLWYDEGEERNRGNFPPRFSGRQFPNYSSELNVNALELEDSALYLCASSLAATSGSTDTQYFGPGTRLTVL.

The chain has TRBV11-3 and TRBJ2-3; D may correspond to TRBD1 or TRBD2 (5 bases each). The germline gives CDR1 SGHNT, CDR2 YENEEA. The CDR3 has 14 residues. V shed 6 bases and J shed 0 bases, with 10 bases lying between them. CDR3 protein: CASSWGGSTDTQYF. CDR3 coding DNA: TGTGCCAGCAGTTGGGGCGGGAGCACAGATACGCAGTATTTT.

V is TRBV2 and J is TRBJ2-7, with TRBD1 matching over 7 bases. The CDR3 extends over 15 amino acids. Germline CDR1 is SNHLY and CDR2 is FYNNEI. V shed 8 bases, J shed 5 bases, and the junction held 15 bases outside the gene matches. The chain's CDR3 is CASGATRGQGHEQYF. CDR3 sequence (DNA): TGTGCCAGCGGGGCCACAAGGGGGCAGGGGCACGAGCAGTACTTC.

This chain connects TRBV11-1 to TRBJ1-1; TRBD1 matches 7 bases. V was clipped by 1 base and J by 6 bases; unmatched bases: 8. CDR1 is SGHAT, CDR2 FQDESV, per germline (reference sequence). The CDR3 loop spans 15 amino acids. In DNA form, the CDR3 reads TGTGCCAGCAGCTTAGAGTCCAGGGGGACCGCTGAAGCTTTCTTT. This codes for CASSLESRGTAEAFF.

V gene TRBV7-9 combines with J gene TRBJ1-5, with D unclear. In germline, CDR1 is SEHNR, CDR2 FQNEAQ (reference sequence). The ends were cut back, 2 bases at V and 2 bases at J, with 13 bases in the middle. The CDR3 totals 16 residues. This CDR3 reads CASSLSGRSGNQPQHF. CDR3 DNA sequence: TGTGCCAGCAGCTTATCGGGGAGGAGCGGCAATCAGCCCCAGCATTTT.

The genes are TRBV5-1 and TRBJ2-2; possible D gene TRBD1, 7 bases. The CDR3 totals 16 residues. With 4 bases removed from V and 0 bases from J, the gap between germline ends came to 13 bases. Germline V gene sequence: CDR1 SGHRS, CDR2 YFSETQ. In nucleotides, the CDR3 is TGCGCCAGCAGCCGGGGCGGGACAGCGAACACCGGGGAGCTGTTTTTT. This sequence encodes CASSRGGTANTGELFF.

CDR3 nucleotide sequence: TGTGCCAGCAGCCTGGAAGGGGGACAGGGCACCTACGAGCAGTACTTC. Translation: CASSLEGGQGTYEQYF. The rearrangement links TRBV7-2 to TRBJ2-7, with 9 positions matching TRBD1. This CDR3 is built from 16 residues. Germline CDR1 SGHTA, CDR2 FQGNSA. After removal of 5 bases from V and 2 bases from J, the junction contained 10 bases not matched to a gene. Drawing the rest from reference TRBV7-2 and TRBJ2-7, the complete variable domain is GAGVSQSPSNKVTEKGKDVELRCDPISGHTALYWYRQSLGQGLEFLIYFQGNSAPDKSGLPSDRFSAERTGGSVSTLTIQRTQQEDSAVYLCASSLEGGQGTYEQYFGPGTRLTVT.

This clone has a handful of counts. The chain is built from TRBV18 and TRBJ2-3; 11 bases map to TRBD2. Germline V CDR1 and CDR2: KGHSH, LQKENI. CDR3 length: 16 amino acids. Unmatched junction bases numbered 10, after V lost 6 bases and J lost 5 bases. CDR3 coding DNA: TGTGCCAGCTCCCCAGTACTAGCGGGGGCTGGAGATACGCAGTATTTT. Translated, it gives CASSPVLAGAGDTQYF.

The CDR3 DNA reads as TGTGCCAGCATCCCTTACAGGGGTCGGATTAACTATGGCTACACCTTC. As protein: CASIPYRGRINYGYTF. The genes are TRBV5-6 and TRBJ1-2; 7 bases line up with TRBD1. From germline, CDR1 is SGHDT and CDR2 YYEEEE. V dropped 6 bases and J dropped 1; count of bases not matched to a gene: 12. The CDR3 is 16 amino acids.

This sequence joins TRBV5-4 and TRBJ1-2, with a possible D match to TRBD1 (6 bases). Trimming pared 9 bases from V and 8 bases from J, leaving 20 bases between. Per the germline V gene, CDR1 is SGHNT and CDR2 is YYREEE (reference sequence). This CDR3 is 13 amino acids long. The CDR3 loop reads CATPRGLGLGYTF. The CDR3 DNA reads TGTGCCACCCCACGGGGGCTAGGGTTGGGCTACACCTTC.